The rows below give T cell receptor beta chains drawn from one sample of a study of blood T cells in healthy people across ages. TCRdb analysed the 5' RACE reads with MiXCR anew, one entry per CDR3 protein. In the table there are hundreds of thousands of distinct CDR3 sequences, 40% to 65% of which are singletons. The sequencing sample was made of blood. All receptors come from a woman of 80 years or more in good health. Both conserved end residues are part of each CDR3. Each record gives: D gene, clone size, V gene, J gene, CDR3 protein, CDR3 DNA. The D gene is left open where the match is weak. Only some rows state a clone size, as once, few, many or a class for expanded clones.

>.|.|TRBV20-1|TRBJ2-1
CSAPLAEHSYNEQFF
TGCAGTGCTCCTTTAGCGGAGCACTCCTACAATGAGCAGTTCTTC
>.|many|TRBV25-1|TRBJ2-1
CASSGGGQKSYNEQFF
TGTGCCAGCAGTGGGGGGGGACAGAAATCCTACAATGAGCAGTTCTTC
>TRBD1|many|TRBV5-1|TRBJ2-1
CASSLEGQAYNEQFF
TGCGCCAGCAGCTTGGAGGGACAGGCCTACAATGAGCAGTTCTTC
>TRBD2|.|TRBV20-1|TRBJ2-7
CSARPPLAGDTYEQYF
TGCAGTGCTAGACCCCCTTTGGCGGGAGACACCTACGAGCAGTACTTC
>TRBD2|few|TRBV5-1|TRBJ2-2
CASSLAEASGWRGGELFF
TGCGCCAGCAGCTTGGCGGAAGCTAGCGGGTGGAGAGGCGGGGAGCTGTTTTTT
>.|.|TRBV28|TRBJ2-1
CANRNRVNNEQFF
TGTGCCAACCGAAACAGGGTCAACAATGAGCAGTTCTTC
>TRBD2|once|TRBV28|TRBJ2-1
CASNKPGLASKEQFF
TGTGCCAGCAACAAACCGGGACTAGCGAGCAAGGAGCAGTTCTTC
>.|many|TRBV29-1|TRBJ1-2
CSVVISNYGYTF
TGCAGCGTTGTAATCAGTAACTATGGCTACACCTTC
>.|.|TRBV6-1|TRBJ1-6
CASSEDPGAGPNSPLHF
TGTGCCAGCAGTGAAGACCCCGGGGCAGGCCCCAATTCACCCCTCCACTTT
>.|.|TRBV12-3/TRBV12-4|TRBJ2-1
CASSQGTNEQFF
TGTGCCAGCAGTCAGGGTACCAATGAGCAGTTCTTC
>TRBD2|.|TRBV20-1|TRBJ2-1
CSARPLAEQFF
TGCAGTGCTAGACCACTAGCGGAGCAGTTCTTC
>TRBD1|once|TRBV14|TRBJ1-1
CASSPADRGGEVNTEAFF
TGTGCCAGCAGCCCCGCGGACAGGGGAGGAGAAGTGAACACTGAAGCTTTCTTT
>TRBD2|.|TRBV5-1|TRBJ2-1
CASSFGRDNEQFF
TGCGCCAGCAGCTTCGGGAGGGACAATGAGCAGTTCTTC
>TRBD2|.|TRBV19|TRBJ2-3
CASKSGGENTQYF
TGTGCCAGTAAGAGCGGGGGAGAAAATACGCAGTATTTT